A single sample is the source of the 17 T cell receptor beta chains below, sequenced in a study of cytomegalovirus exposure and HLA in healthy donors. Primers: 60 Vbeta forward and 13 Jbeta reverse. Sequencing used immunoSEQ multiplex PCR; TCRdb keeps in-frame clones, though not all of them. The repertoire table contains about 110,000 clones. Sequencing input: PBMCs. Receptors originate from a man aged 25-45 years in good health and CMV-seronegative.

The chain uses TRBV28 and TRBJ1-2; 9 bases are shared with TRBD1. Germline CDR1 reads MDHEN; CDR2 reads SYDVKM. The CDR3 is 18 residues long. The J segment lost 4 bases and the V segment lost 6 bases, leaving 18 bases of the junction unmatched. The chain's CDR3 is CASSLLSGTGKFRYGYTF. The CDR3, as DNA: TGTGCCAGCAGCCTCCTCTCCGGGACAGGGAAATTTCGCTATGGCTACACCTTC.

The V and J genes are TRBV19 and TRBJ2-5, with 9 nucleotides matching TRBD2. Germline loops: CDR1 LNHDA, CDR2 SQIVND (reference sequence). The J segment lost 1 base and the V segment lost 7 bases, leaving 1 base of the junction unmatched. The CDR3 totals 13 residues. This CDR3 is CASKRGVQETQYF. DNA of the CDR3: TGTGCCAGTAAGCGGGGGGTCCAAGAGACCCAGTACTTC.

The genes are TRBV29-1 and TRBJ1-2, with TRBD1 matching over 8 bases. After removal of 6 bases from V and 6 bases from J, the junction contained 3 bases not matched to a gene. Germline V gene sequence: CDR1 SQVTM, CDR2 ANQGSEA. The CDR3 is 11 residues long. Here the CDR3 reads CSVDRGHGYTF. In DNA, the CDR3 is TGCAGCGTAGACAGGGGTCATGGCTACACCTTC.

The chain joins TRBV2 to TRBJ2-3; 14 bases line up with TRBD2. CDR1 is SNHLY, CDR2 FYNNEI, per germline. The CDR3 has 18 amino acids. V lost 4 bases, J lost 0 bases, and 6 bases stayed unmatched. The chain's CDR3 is CASSAGLAGGFSTDTQYF. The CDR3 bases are TGTGCCAGCAGTGCTGGACTAGCGGGGGGCTTTAGCACAGATACGCAGTATTTT.

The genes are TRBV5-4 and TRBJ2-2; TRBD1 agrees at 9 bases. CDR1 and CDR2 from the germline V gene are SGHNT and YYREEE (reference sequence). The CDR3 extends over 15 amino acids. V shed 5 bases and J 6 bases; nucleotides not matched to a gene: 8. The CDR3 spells CASRRQGDAAGELFF. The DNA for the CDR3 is TGTGCCAGCAGGCGACAGGGGGACGCCGCCGGGGAGCTGTTTTTT.

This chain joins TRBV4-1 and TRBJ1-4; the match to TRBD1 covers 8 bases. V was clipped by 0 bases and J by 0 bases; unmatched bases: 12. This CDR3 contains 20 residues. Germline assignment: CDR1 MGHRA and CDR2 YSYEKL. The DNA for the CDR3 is TGCGCCAGCAGCCAAGAGTCCCTCCAGGGGGCGCAACCAACTAATGAAAAACTGTTTTTT. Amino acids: CASSQESLQGAQPTNEKLFF.

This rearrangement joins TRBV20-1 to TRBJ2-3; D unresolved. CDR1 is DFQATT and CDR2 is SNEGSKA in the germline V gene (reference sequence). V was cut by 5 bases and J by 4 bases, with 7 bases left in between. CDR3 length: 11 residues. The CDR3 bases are TGCAGTGCTCCCCTAGCAGATACGCAGTATTTT. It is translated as CSAPLADTQYF.

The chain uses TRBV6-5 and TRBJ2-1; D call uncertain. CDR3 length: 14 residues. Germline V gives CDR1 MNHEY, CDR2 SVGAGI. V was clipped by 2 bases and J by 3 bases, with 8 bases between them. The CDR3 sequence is CASSYEPGYNEQFF. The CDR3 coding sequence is TGTGCCAGCAGTTACGAGCCAGGCTACAATGAGCAGTTCTTC.

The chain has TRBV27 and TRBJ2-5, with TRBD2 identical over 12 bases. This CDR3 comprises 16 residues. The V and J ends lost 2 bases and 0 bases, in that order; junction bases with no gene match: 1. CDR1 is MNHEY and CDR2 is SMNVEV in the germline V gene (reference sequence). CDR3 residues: CASSLLAGGNQETQYF. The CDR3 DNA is TGTGCCAGCAGTTTACTAGCGGGGGGGAACCAAGAGACCCAGTACTTC.

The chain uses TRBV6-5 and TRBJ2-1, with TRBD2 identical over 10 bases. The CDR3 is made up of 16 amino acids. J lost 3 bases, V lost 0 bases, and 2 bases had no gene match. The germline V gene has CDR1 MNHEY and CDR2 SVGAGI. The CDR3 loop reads CASSYSRTSGYNEQFF. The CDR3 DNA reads TGTGCCAGCAGTTACTCTAGGACTAGCGGCTACAATGAGCAGTTCTTC.

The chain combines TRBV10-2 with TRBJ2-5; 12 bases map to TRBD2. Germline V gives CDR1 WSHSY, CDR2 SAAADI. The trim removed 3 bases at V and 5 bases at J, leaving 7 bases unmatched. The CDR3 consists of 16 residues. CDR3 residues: CASSEPSGGGRETQYF. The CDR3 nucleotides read TGCGCCAGCAGTGAACCTAGCGGGGGGGGCCGGGAGACCCAGTACTTC.

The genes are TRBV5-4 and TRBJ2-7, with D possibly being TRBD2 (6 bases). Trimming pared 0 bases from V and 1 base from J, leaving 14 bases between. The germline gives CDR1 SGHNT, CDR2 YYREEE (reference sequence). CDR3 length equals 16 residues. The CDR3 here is CASSLGGRGTSYEQYF. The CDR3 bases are TGTGCCAGCAGCTTGGGAGGGCGGGGTACTTCCTACGAGCAGTACTTC.

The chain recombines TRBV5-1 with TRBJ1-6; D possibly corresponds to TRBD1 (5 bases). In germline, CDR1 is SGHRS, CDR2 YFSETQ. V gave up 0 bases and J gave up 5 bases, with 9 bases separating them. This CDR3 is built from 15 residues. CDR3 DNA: TGCGCCAGCAGCTTGGGACAGCAAAATAATTCACCCCTCCACTTT. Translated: CASSLGQQNNSPLHF.

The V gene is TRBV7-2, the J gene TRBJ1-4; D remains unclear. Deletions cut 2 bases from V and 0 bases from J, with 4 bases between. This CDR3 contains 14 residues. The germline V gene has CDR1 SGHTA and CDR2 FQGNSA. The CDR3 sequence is CASSLSATNEKLFF. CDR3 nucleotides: TGTGCCAGCAGCTTATCTGCAACTAATGAAAAACTGTTTTTT.

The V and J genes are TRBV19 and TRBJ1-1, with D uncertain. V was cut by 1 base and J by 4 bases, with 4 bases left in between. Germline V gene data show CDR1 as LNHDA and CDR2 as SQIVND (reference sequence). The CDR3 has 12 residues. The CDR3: CASSIGVTEAFF. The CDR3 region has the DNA TGTGCCAGTAGTATAGGAGTCACTGAAGCTTTCTTT.

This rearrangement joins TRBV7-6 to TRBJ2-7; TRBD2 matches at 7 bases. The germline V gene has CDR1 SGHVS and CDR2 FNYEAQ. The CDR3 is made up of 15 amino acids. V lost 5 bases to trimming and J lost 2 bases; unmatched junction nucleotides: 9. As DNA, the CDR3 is TGTGCCAGCAGCAACGGGAGGACGGACGCCTACGAGCAGTACTTC. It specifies CASSNGRTDAYEQYF.

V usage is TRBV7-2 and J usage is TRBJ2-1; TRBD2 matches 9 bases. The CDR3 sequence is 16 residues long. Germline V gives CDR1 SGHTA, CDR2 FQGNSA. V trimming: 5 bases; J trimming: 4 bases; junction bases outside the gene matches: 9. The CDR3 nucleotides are TGTGCCAGCAGCGAGGCTCTAGCGGGACCTTACAATGAGCAGTTCTTC. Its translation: CASSEALAGPYNEQFF. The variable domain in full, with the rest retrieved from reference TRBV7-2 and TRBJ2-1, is GAGVSQSPSNKVTEKGKDVELRCDPISGHTALYWYRQSLGQGLEFLIYFQGNSAPDKSGLPSDRFSAERTGGSVSTLTIQRTQQEDSAVYLCASSEALAGPYNEQFFGPGTRLTVL.